Below are 8 T cell receptor beta chains sequenced from a single sample in a study of tissue T cells after allogeneic stem cell transplantation. Time point of the sample: mouse harvest day 14 after allogeneic transplant. Tail vein injection delivered 10^7 T-cell-depleted bone marrow cells and 10^6 splenic CD5+ T cells. Some clones are missing from TCRdb's copy, which holds only in-frame ones; the method was immunoSEQ multiplex PCR. The sample lists some 8,000 clones; less than 45% were seen once. The sample comprised skin. The source of these receptors is a female BALB/c mouse given C57BL/6 T cells with graft-versus-host disease after an allogeneic hematopoietic cell transplant.

To note about this clone: Mouse gene names apply. The missing CDR3 end, 1 residue past where the read stops, is filled in from the germline J gene. V and J are TRBV12-2 and TRBJ2-2; maybe TRBD1 (6 bases). Trimming took 4 bases from V and 2 from J, leaving 10 bases between them. This CDR3 comprises 14 residues. From germline, CDR1 is SGHLS and CDR2 HYDKME. The part of the CDR3 DNA that was read is TGTGCCAGCTCGCCCACAGGGAACACCGGGCAGCTCTAC. This encodes CASSPTGNTGQLY. The full CDR3 protein reads CASSPTGNTGQLYF.

Details on this clone: These gene names are mouse names. The read terminates 1 residue before the CDR3 end, so the remaining end is supplied by the germline J gene. The V gene is TRBV26, the J gene TRBJ2-2; possibly TRBD2 for D (6 bases). This CDR3 has 16 amino acids. Trimming shortened V by 3 bases and J by 0 bases, and 11 bases separated the two germline ends. Germline loops: CDR1 KGHPV, CDR2 FQNQEV (reference sequence). CDR3 region: CASSLIGGSNTGQLYF. CDR3 DNA, as far as it was read: TGTGCCAGCAGTCTAATCGGGGGGTCAAACACCGGGCAGCTCTAC. Full variable domain (missing parts from reference TRBV26 and TRBJ2-2): NSKVIQTPRYLVKGQGQKAKMRCIPEKGHPVVFWYQQNKNNEFKFLINFQNQEVLQQIDMTEKRFSAECPSNSPCSLEIQSSEAGDSALYLCASSLIGGSNTGQLYFGEGSKLTVL.

By its share, this clone is medium-sized. Genes and germline come from the mouse. The read gets to within 1 residue of the CDR3 end, and the germline J gene fills in the rest. V and J are TRBV26 and TRBJ1-2, with TRBD1 matching over 9 bases. This CDR3 region has 15 residues. Germline-derived CDR1 and CDR2 are KGHPV and FQNQEV (reference sequence). V gave up 2 bases and J gave up 3 bases; unmatched junction bases: 4. The sequenced part of the CDR3 DNA is TGTGCCAGCAGTCTGAGGGGACAGGGAGACTCCGACTACACC. This gives the protein CASSLRGQGDSDYT. The entire CDR3 sequence reads CASSLRGQGDSDYTF.

Relative to its sample, this clone is large. Genes and germline come from the mouse. CDR3 protein: CASSFGSAETLYF. CDR3 DNA, as far as it was read: TGTGCCAGCTCTTTCGGGTCAGCAGAAACGCTGTAT. This chain connects TRBV12-2 to TRBJ2-3; unclear D gene. The CDR3 end is not reached by the read, which stops 1 residue before it; the germline J gene fills it in. V was shortened by 3 bases and J by 3 bases, with 9 bases between the two germline ends. There are 13 residues in the CDR3. Germline CDR1 reads SGHLS; CDR2 reads HYDKME.

As to this clone: Genes here carry mouse names. The read ends 1 residue before the CDR3 terminus; that terminus is restored from the germline J gene. The gene calls are TRBV13-3 and TRBJ2-3; D remains unclear. The V and J ends lost 1 base and 0 bases respectively, with 3 bases between them. The germline gives CDR1 NNHDY, CDR2 SYVADS. There are 13 residues in the CDR3. The CDR3 sequence: CASSDYSAETLYF. The CDR3 DNA, read in part, is TGTGCCAGCAGTGATTATAGTGCAGAAACGCTGTAT.

About this clone: Gene labels here are mouse ones. Read data end 1 residue before the CDR3 end; the end is taken from the germline J gene. V and J are TRBV26 and TRBJ1-4, with 8 bases identical to TRBD1. The germline V gene encodes CDR1 KGHPV and CDR2 FQNQEV (reference sequence). The V and J ends lost 1 base and 7 bases, in that order; junction bases with no gene match: 2. The CDR3 covers 14 residues. The chain's CDR3 is CASSLFRGLERLFF. CDR3 DNA, as far as it was read: TGTGCCAGCAGTCTGTTCAGGGGGCTCGAAAGATTATTT.

Remarks on this clone: Here the gene names and germline are mouse. The sequenced fragment ends 1 residue before the CDR3 boundary, so the rest is inferred from the germline J gene. The chain is built from TRBV26 and TRBJ2-3, with unresolved D. CDR3 length equals 13 residues. The germline CDR1 and CDR2 sequences are KGHPV and FQNQEV (reference sequence). The V gene lost 0 bases and the J gene lost 6 bases, with 7 bases spanning the gap. CDR3 DNA, as far as it was read: TGTGCCAGCAGTCTGTCGATTGGTGAAACGCTGTAT. Translating gives CASSLSIGETLY. From start to end, the CDR3 is CASSLSIGETLYF.

As regards this clone: The germline and genes are mouse ones. The read ends 1 residue early relative to the CDR3; the germline J gene fills the gap. The chain is built from TRBV26 and TRBJ1-5, with 7 nucleotides matching TRBD1. Looked up from germline, CDR1 is KGHPV and CDR2 is FQNQEV (reference sequence). The CDR3 sequence is 12 residues long. Germline trimming cut 6 bases from V and 6 bases from J; bases unmatched to any gene: 2. The chain's CDR3 is CASSRDSQAPLF. CDR3 DNA (partial): TGTGCCAGCAGCAGGGACAGCCAGGCTCCGCTT.